Listed below are T cell receptor beta chains from one sample, sequenced in a study of blood T cells in healthy people across ages. TCRdb reprocessed the 5' RACE reads with MiXCR, giving one entry per CDR3 protein. The sample lists roughly 640,000 distinct CDR3 sequences, about 30% occurring once. Sequencing used blood. The source is a woman older than 75 in good health. The CDR3 runs from the conserved cysteine through the conserved F or W. The D gene is left open where the match is weak. The listing skips clone size in some rows; elsewhere it reads once, few, many or a size class.

NA,TRBJ2-1,TRBV6-1,NA,CASSERPGNNEQFF,TGTGCCAGCAGTGAACGGCCGGGAAACAATGAGCAGTTCTTC
NA,TRBJ2-3,TRBV24-1,many,CATSDRTGRSTDTQYF,TGTGCCACCAGTGATAGGACGGGAAGGAGCACAGATACGCAGTATTTT
TRBD1,TRBJ1-4,TRBV5-4,few,CASSGTGRGNEKLFF,TGTGCCAGCAGCGGGACGGGCAGGGGGAATGAAAAACTGTTTTTT
TRBD2,TRBJ2-5,TRBV9,few,CASSVVPSSGGTYNEQYF,TGTGCCAGCAGCGTAGTACCCTCGAGCGGGGGGACCTACAATGAGCAGTACTTC
TRBD1,TRBJ1-5,TRBV19,NA,CASGDRANQPQHF,TGTGCCAGTGGGGACAGGGCCAATCAGCCCCAGCATTTT
TRBD2,TRBJ2-3,TRBV7-2,many,CASSSGGLAGGDTQYF,TGTGCCAGCAGCTCGGGGGGACTAGCGGGGGGAGATACGCAGTATTTT
NA,TRBJ2-3,TRBV15,many,CATSRETQVGTDTQYF,TGTGCCACCAGCAGAGAGACCCAGGTCGGCACAGATACGCAGTATTTT
TRBD2,TRBJ2-3,TRBV20-1,many,CSAALGGGSTDTQYF,TGCAGTGCTGCCCTTGGGGGGGGTAGCACAGATACGCAGTATTTT
TRBD1,TRBJ1-3,TRBV20-1,NA,CSARDSSGNTIYF,TGCAGTGCTCGGGACAGCTCTGGAAACACCATATATTTT
NA,TRBJ2-5,TRBV7-2,many,CASSHATRGGAETQYF,TGTGCCAGCAGCCACGCCACGAGGGGGGGGGCAGAGACCCAGTACTTC
NA,TRBJ1-2,TRBV15,many,CATSRSLGESGGYTF,TGTGCCACCAGCAGGTCCCTGGGGGAGAGCGGTGGCTACACCTTC
NA,TRBJ1-1,TRBV2,few,CASRPAGLWTEAFF,TGTGCCAGCAGACCTGCCGGGTTGTGGACTGAAGCTTTCTTT
TRBD1,TRBJ2-3,TRBV9,many,CASSHPTQGKSDTQYF,TGTGCCAGCAGCCATCCAACACAGGGGAAGTCAGATACGCAGTATTTT
NA,TRBJ2-5,TRBV5-1,many,CASSFGRLYQETQYF,TGCGCCAGCAGCTTCGGTCGACTGTACCAAGAGACCCAGTACTTC
NA,TRBJ1-2,TRBV15,many,CATSRAAGAYGYTF,TGTGCCACCAGCAGAGCCGCAGGGGCTTATGGCTACACCTTC
TRBD1,TRBJ2-3,TRBV12-3/TRBV12-4,few,CASSFSGDRGGTQYF,TGTGCCAGCAGTTTCAGTGGCGACAGGGGTGGCACGCAGTATTTT
TRBD2,TRBJ2-5,TRBV29-1,once,CSATKRGGETQYF,TGCAGCGCAACCAAGCGGGGCGGGGAGACCCAGTACTTC
TRBD2,TRBJ2-3,TRBV7-2,NA,CASSHPGLAGGPFSTDTQYF,TGTGCCAGCAGCCATCCGGGACTAGCGGGGGGGCCTTTCAGCACAGATACGCAGTATTTT
TRBD1,TRBJ1-2,TRBV7-2,many,CASSSPGGGYGYTF,TGTGCCAGCAGCTCCCCAGGGGGCGGTTATGGCTACACCTTC
NA,TRBJ2-7,TRBV7-9,many,CASSLRGIEQYF,TGTGCCAGCAGCTTAAGGGGTATCGAGCAGTACTTC
NA,TRBJ1-3,TRBV30,NA,CAWSVPAGGGGNTIYF,TGTGCCTGGAGTGTACCCGCGGGGGGCGGTGGAAACACCATATATTTT
NA,TRBJ1-6,TRBV5-1,many,CASSRDTLSLHF,TGCGCCAGCAGCCGGGACACCTTATCCCTCCACTTT
NA,TRBJ1-2,TRBV20-1,few,CSARDLVPRTVGYTF,TGCAGTGCTAGAGATCTTGTGCCTCGGACGGTTGGCTACACCTTC
NA,TRBJ1-2,TRBV7-8,NA,CASGRRQEYGYTF,TGTGCCAGCGGACGAAGACAGGAATATGGCTACACCTTC
NA,TRBJ2-7,TRBV5-1,many,CASTRRGPEASYEQYF,TGCGCCAGCACGCGCCGGGGCCCCGAGGCCTCCTACGAGCAGTACTTC
TRBD2,TRBJ2-5,TRBV20-1,NA,CGASRLAGGRGETQYF,TGCGGTGCTAGTAGGCTAGCGGGGGGGAGGGGAGAGACCCAGTACTTC
TRBD1,TRBJ1-5,TRBV10-3,many,CAISDRTGGPQHF,TGTGCCATCAGTGACCGGACAGGCGGGCCCCAGCATTTT
NA,TRBJ2-3,TRBV2,many,CASSPGLAQDTQYF,TGTGCCAGCAGCCCGGGGCTAGCTCAAGATACGCAGTATTTT
TRBD2,TRBJ2-1,TRBV9,many,CASSASGRSHGEQFF,TGTGCCAGCAGCGCCAGCGGGAGGTCACACGGTGAGCAGTTCTTC
NA,TRBJ2-3,TRBV7-9,many,CASSGAASTDTQYF,TGTGCCAGCAGCGGAGCAGCTAGCACAGATACGCAGTATTTT
NA,TRBJ2-7,TRBV29-1,NA,CSVELLAGTGEQYF,TGCAGCGTTGAATTGCTAGCAGGTACAGGGGAGCAGTACTTC
TRBD1,TRBJ1-2,TRBV28,many,CASSFGTANGYTF,TGTGCCAGCAGTTTTGGGACAGCTAACGGCTACACCTTC
NA,TRBJ2-6,TRBV12-3/TRBV12-4,NA,CASSTRVQGANVLTF,TGTGCCAGCAGTACCCGGGTCCAAGGGGCCAACGTCCTGACTTTC
NA,TRBJ1-2,TRBV4-2,NA,CASSQDQSTGYGYTF,TGTGCCAGCAGCCAAGACCAATCGACAGGTTATGGCTACACCTTC
NA,TRBJ2-1,TRBV12-3/TRBV12-4,many,CASSFNEQFF,TGTGCCAGCAGTTTCAATGAGCAGTTCTTC
NA,TRBJ2-5,TRBV11-2,NA,CASSPGARVAETQYF,TGTGCCAGCAGCCCAGGGGCCAGGGTAGCAGAGACCCAGTACTTC
NA,TRBJ2-7,TRBV20-1,few,CSASQGYYNEQYF,TGCAGTGCTAGCCAGGGTTATTACAATGAGCAGTACTTC
TRBD1,TRBJ1-6,TRBV20-1,few,CSASTWGTGNSPLHF,TGCAGTGCTAGTACATGGGGGACAGGGAATTCACCCCTCCACTTT
NA,TRBJ2-1,TRBV6-5,NA,CACKAGPTGYNEQFF,TGTGCCTGCAAAGCCGGGCCCACAGGGTACAATGAGCAGTTCTTC
NA,TRBJ2-1,TRBV6-5,many,CASSGGDSSYNEQFF,TGTGCCAGCAGCGGCGGGGACAGCTCCTACAATGAGCAGTTCTTC
TRBD2,TRBJ2-5,TRBV9,NA,CASSVSPSGQETQYF,TGTGCCAGCAGCGTATCACCTAGCGGGCAAGAGACCCAGTACTTC